The 26 T cell receptor beta chains listed next were all sequenced from one sample in a study of identical twins. TCRdb ran MiXCR on the 5' RACE reads and lists one entry per CDR3 protein. The sample carries 200,000 to 250,000 distinct CDR3 sequences, over 9.5% recorded once. Sequencing used memory T cells sorted from blood. These receptors originate from a man between 45 and 60 years old in good health.

The chain carries TRBV2 and TRBJ2-5; 10 bases are a match to TRBD2. This CDR3 has 15 amino acids. Germline V gene sequence: CDR1 SNHLY, CDR2 FYNNEI. Trimming took 4 bases from V and 4 from J; bases not matched to a gene: 6. As DNA, the CDR3 is TGTGCCAGCAGTGGCGAGCGGGGGGGAGGAGAGACCCAGTACTTC. Translated: CASSGERGGGETQYF. The entire variable domain, with the rest obtained from reference TRBV2 and TRBJ2-5, is as follows: EPEVTQTPSHQVTQMGQEVILRCVPISNHLYFYWYRQILGQKVEFLVSFYNNEISEKSEIFDDQFSVERPDGSNFTLKIRSTKLEDSAMYFCASSGERGGGETQYFGPGTRLLVL.

The sample holds a few counts of this clonotype. The J gene is TRBJ2-4, the V gene TRBV11-2; perhaps D is TRBD1 or TRBD2 (5 bases each). The V and J ends lost 6 bases and 8 bases respectively, with 11 bases between them. Germline values: CDR1 SGHAT, CDR2 FQNNGV. The CDR3 covers 12 residues. The chain's CDR3 is CASSHVGDIQYF. The CDR3 coding sequence is TGTGCCAGCAGTCATGTGGGGGACATTCAGTACTTC.

This clonotype was counted many times. The chain is built from TRBV3-1 and TRBJ2-5, with no clear D. The CDR3 runs 13 residues. V was shortened by 3 bases and J by 5 bases, with 10 bases between the two germline ends. Germline V gives CDR1 LGHDT, CDR2 YNNKEL (reference sequence). DNA for the CDR3: TGTGCCAGCAGCCAGTCCGGACGGGAGACCCAGTACTTC. Encoded protein: CASSQSGRETQYF.

The table lists this clonotype with a few counts. The genes are TRBV19 and TRBJ2-7; 7 bases agree with TRBD1. The CDR3 length is 15 residues. The V and J ends lost 3 bases and 1 base, in that order; junction bases with no gene match: 6. Germline CDR1 is LNHDA and CDR2 is SQIVND (reference sequence). CDR3 nucleotides: TGTGCCAGTAGTATCTTGACAGGGAGTTCCTACGAGCAGTACTTC. This translates into CASSILTGSSYEQYF.

This clonotype came up many times. V and J are TRBV15 and TRBJ2-1; D not certain. Trimming took 0 bases from V and 6 from J, leaving 9 bases between them. The CDR3 extends over 14 amino acids. The germline CDR1 and CDR2 sequences are LNHNV and YYDKDF (reference sequence). CDR3 sequence (DNA): TGTGCCACCAGCAGAGATCATGTAATCAATGAGCAGTTCTTC. Its translation is CATSRDHVINEQFF. The whole variable domain, remainder taken from reference TRBV15 and TRBJ2-1, is DAMVIQNPRYQVTQFGKPVTLSCSQTLNHNVMYWYQQKSSQAPKLLFHYYDKDFNNEADTPDNFQSRRPNTSFCFLDIRSPGLGDTAMYLCATSRDHVINEQFFGPGTRLTVL.

Notes on this clonotype: A read error may account for a junction end that differs from germline. The rearrangement joins TRBV7-2 to TRBJ2-5; possible D gene TRBD2, 7 bases. This CDR3 has 16 amino acids. Germline V lookup: CDR1 SGHTA, CDR2 FQGNSA. The CDR3 sequence: CASSLLAGAGQGTQYF. CDR3 sequence (DNA): TGTGCCAGCAGCTTACTCGCGGGGGCTGGCCAAGGGACCCAGTACTTC.

The chain links TRBV27 to TRBJ2-1; D perhaps matches TRBD1 (6 bases). Between the trimmed V and J ends, which lost 6 bases and 3 bases, there was a span of 12 bases. The CDR3 is 14 residues long. Germline V gives CDR1 MNHEY, CDR2 SMNVEV (reference sequence). The CDR3 region is CASSRTGHYNEQFF. CDR3 sequence (DNA): TGTGCCAGCAGCCGGACGGGACACTACAATGAGCAGTTCTTC.

The CDR3 coding sequence is TGTGCCAGCAGCTTTCCAACACGGGGGGGGGAAAGCTCCTACGAGCAGTACTTC. Translation: CASSFPTRGGESSYEQYF. This chain links TRBV7-8 with TRBJ2-7; 8 bases align to TRBD2. V shed 3 bases and J 0 bases; nucleotides not matched to a gene: 13. Per the germline V gene, CDR1 is SGHVS and CDR2 is FQNEAQ. This CDR3 is built from 18 residues.

CDR3 DNA: TGCGCCAGCAGCCAAAGAGTCCCGACAGGTCCAGGGGAGCTGTTTTTT. Translation gives CASSQRVPTGPGELFF. The rearrangement joins TRBV4-1 to TRBJ2-2; weak D call: TRBD1 (6 bases). The V gene's germline CDR1 is MGHRA and CDR2 YSYEKL. CDR3 size: 16 residues. V was shortened by 2 bases and J by 8 bases, with 18 bases between the two germline ends.

This rearrangement joins TRBV2 to TRBJ2-2, with TRBD1 matching over 10 bases. Germline CDR1 is SNHLY and CDR2 is FYNNEI. The CDR3 extends over 15 amino acids. The trim removed 6 bases at V and 4 bases at J, leaving 5 bases unmatched. CDR3 nucleotide sequence: TGTGCCAGCAGAGCCGACAGGGGGCTCACCGGGGAGCTGTTTTTT. This sequence encodes CASRADRGLTGELFF.

The CDR3 loop is CASSNPLADGTDTQYF. DNA of the CDR3: TGTGCCAGCAGCAATCCACTAGCGGACGGCACAGATACGCAGTATTTT. The chain uses TRBV6-2 or TRBV6-3 and TRBJ2-3, with 8 nucleotides matching TRBD2. The CDR3 runs to 16 residues. J gave up 1 base and V 6 bases, and 9 bases lay outside the gene matches. The germline V gene has CDR1 MNHEY and CDR2 SVGEGT.

The V gene is TRBV10-3, the J gene TRBJ2-1; weak D call: TRBD2 (6 bases). The V and J ends lost 5 bases and 5 bases respectively, with 7 bases between them. CDR1 and CDR2 from the germline V gene are ENHRY and SYGVKD. The CDR3 is made up of 12 amino acids. CDR3 amino acids: CAISSSDNEQFF. The CDR3 coding sequence is TGTGCCATCAGTTCTAGCGACAATGAGCAGTTCTTC.

This clonotype was seen a handful of times. The V and J genes are TRBV11-2 and TRBJ2-5, with 9 nucleotides matching TRBD1. Germline CDR1 reads SGHAT; CDR2 reads FQNNGV. The CDR3 covers 15 residues. V lost 5 bases, J lost 5 bases, and 9 bases stayed unmatched. CDR3 sequence (DNA): TGTGCCAGCAGCCATGGGACAGGGAGAATGGAGACCCAGTACTTC. It encodes CASSHGTGRMETQYF.

The chain is built from TRBV14 and TRBJ2-5, with a tentative D call TRBD1 (6 bases). Germline assignment: CDR1 SGHDN and CDR2 FVKESK. The CDR3 runs 14 residues. Trimming cost V 3 bases and J 1 base, with 9 bases left between them. DNA of the CDR3: TGTGCCAGCAGCCAGCAGGGGTTCCAAGAGACCCAGTACTTC. Residues: CASSQQGFQETQYF.

J is TRBJ1-1 and V is TRBV5-1, with a tentative D call TRBD1 (6 bases). V gave up 4 bases and J gave up 0 bases, with 10 bases separating them. Per germline, CDR1 SGHRS and CDR2 YFSETQ. CDR3 length: 14 amino acids. The CDR3 protein is CASSPGDLNTEAFF. As DNA, the CDR3 is TGCGCCAGCAGCCCAGGGGATTTGAACACTGAAGCTTTCTTT. Complete variable domain (other parts from reference TRBV5-1 and TRBJ1-1): KAGVTQTPRYLIKTRGQQVTLSCSPISGHRSVSWYQQTPGQGLQFLFEYFSETQRNKGNFPGRFSGRQFSNSRSEMNVSTLELGDSALYLCASSPGDLNTEAFFGQGTRLTVV.

V gene TRBV12-3 or TRBV12-4 combines with J gene TRBJ2-2, with D perhaps being TRBD1 or TRBD2 (5 bases each). The ends were cut back, 8 bases at V and 6 bases at J, with 16 bases in the middle. The CDR3 sequence is 14 residues long. The CDR3 DNA reads TGTGCCAGCCTTAGTCTGGGGGAATCCGGGGAGCTGTTTTTT. It specifies CASLSLGESGELFF.

This clonotype turned up a few times. V gene TRBV18 combines with J gene TRBJ1-2; 9 bases map to TRBD1. Germline V gene lookup returns CDR1 KGHSH and CDR2 LQKENI. This CDR3 spans 14 amino acids. V shed 3 bases and J 6 bases; nucleotides not matched to a gene: 5. In nucleotides, the CDR3 is TGTGCCAGCTCACCCCGACAGGGGGTAGATGGCTACACCTTC. Its protein is CASSPRQGVDGYTF.

Many counts were recorded for this clonotype. This rearrangement joins TRBV2 to TRBJ1-2; D is unresolved. V lost 2 bases and J 7 bases, leaving 17 bases between the germline ends. CDR1 and CDR2 from the germline V gene are SNHLY and FYNNEI. This CDR3 has 15 amino acids. CDR3 in amino acids: CASSENVKGGIGYTF. The CDR3 nucleotides are TGTGCCAGCAGTGAAAATGTGAAAGGTGGCATTGGCTACACCTTC.

V gene TRBV20-1 combines with J gene TRBJ2-1, with 8 bases aligning to TRBD2. The CDR3 has 16 residues. CDR1 is DFQATT and CDR2 is SNEGSKA in the germline V gene (reference sequence). The junction had 10 bases not matched to a gene; V was cut back by 2 bases and J by 4 bases. The chain's CDR3 is CSARKVPGGDYNEQFF. CDR3 sequence (DNA): TGCAGTGCTAGAAAGGTCCCGGGGGGGGATTACAATGAGCAGTTCTTC.

This clonotype has at least ten counts. The chain employs TRBV12-3 or TRBV12-4 and TRBJ2-1; D gene ambiguous. V was pared by 3 bases and J by 9 bases, with 6 bases between. The CDR3 runs 11 residues. CDR3: CASSFRFEQFF. In DNA, the CDR3 is TGTGCCAGCAGTTTTCGGTTTGAGCAGTTCTTC.

This chain uses TRBV28 with TRBJ1-5; 7 bases are a match to TRBD1. Germline V CDR1 and CDR2: MDHEN, SYDVKM. Losses at the gene ends were 7 bases for V and 2 bases for J; bases not matched to a gene: 8. The CDR3 is 15 residues long. The CDR3 sequence: CASTPTGQGNQPQHF. In DNA form, the CDR3 reads TGTGCCAGCACGCCAACCGGACAGGGCAATCAGCCCCAGCATTTT.

This clonotype was observed many times. The rearrangement uses TRBV7-9 and TRBJ2-2; the D gene is possibly TRBD2 (5 bases). This CDR3 comprises 13 residues. Trimming shortened V by 2 bases and J by 7 bases, and 8 bases separated the two germline ends. CDR1 and CDR2 from the germline V gene are SEHNR and FQNEAQ (reference sequence). In nucleotides, the CDR3 is TGTGCCAGCAGCTTAATACTAGACGGGGAGCTGTTTTTT. This codes for CASSLILDGELFF.

In this sample, this clonotype turned up many times. A junction end diverges from the germline sequence, so it may reflect a read error. This rearrangement joins TRBV7-7 to TRBJ2-5; a possible D gene is TRBD2 (6 bases). There are 13 residues in the CDR3. Germline values: CDR1 SSHAT, CDR2 FNYEAQ (reference sequence). This CDR3 is CASSAGTWETQYF. The CDR3 DNA sequence: TGTGCTAGCAGCGCCGGGACTTGGGAGACCCAGTACTTC.

In this sample, this clonotype turned up many times. The rearrangement links TRBV29-1 to TRBJ2-5; 7 positions match TRBD1. CDR1 SQVTM and CDR2 ANQGSEA come from the germline V gene. The CDR3 sequence is 16 residues long. Germline trimming cut 6 bases from V and 10 bases from J; bases unmatched to any gene: 23. The CDR3 region has the DNA TGCAGCGTACGAGCCCTAAACAGGGGACCCCTCGTGGACCAGTACTTC. Amino acids: CSVRALNRGPLVDQYF.

This clonotype occurred many times. For the CDR3, the DNA is TGTGCCAGCAGCCAACCCGACAGGGGTAGGTTCTTC. This translates into CASSQPDRGRFF. The V call is TRBV11-2, the J call TRBJ2-1; 8 bases agree with TRBD1. Trimming took 5 bases from V and 15 from J; bases not matched to a gene: 9. From germline, CDR1 is SGHAT and CDR2 FQNNGV. The CDR3 consists of 12 residues.

This clonotype was observed a few times. The chain links TRBV29-1 to TRBJ2-3, with a weak D call TRBD2 (5 bases). V lost 3 bases and J 4 bases, leaving 8 bases between the germline ends. This CDR3 comprises 12 residues. Germline CDR1 is SQVTM and CDR2 is ANQGSEA. The CDR3 spells CSVDEGSDTQYF. In DNA, the CDR3 is TGCAGCGTTGACGAGGGATCAGATACGCAGTATTTT.